The clone carrying this TCR beta chain was picked up many times. The sample comes from a study of neurological immune-mediated disorders. MiXCR, run by TCRdb on the 5' RACE reads, gives a single entry per CDR3 protein. The data hold about 52,000 distinct CDR3 sequences, with about 4.1% observed a single time. The V gene lost 5 bases and the J gene lost 2 bases, with 11 bases spanning the gap. The germline V gene encodes CDR1 SGHRS and CDR2 YFSETQ. This CDR3 is 14 amino acids long. V and J are TRBV5-1 and TRBJ1-3; possibly TRBD1 for D (5 bases). Sequenced sample: PBMCs. This TCR was sampled from a man between 60 and 75 years old with multiple sclerosis. For the CDR3, the DNA is TGCGCCAGCAGTCCTGCAGGGACTGGAAACACCATATATTTT. It codes for CASSPAGTGNTIYF.